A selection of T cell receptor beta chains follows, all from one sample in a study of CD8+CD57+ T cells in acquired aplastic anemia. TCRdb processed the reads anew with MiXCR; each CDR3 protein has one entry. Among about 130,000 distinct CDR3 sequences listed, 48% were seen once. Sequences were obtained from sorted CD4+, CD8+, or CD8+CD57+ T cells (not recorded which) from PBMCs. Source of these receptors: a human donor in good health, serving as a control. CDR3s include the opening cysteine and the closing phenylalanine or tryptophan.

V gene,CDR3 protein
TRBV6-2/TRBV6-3,CASSSGQANSPLHF
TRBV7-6,CASSLGREGGYTF
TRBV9,CASSVEGTRGSGNTIYF
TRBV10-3,CAIRMGLSNGDEQFF
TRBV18,CASSPLTRNTEAFF
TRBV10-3,CAISGSGELFF
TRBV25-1,CASSWGMNTEAFF
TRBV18,CASSPQDRGGVNTEAFF
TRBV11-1,CASSLGSTDTDTQYF
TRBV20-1,CSATPGGGGYTF
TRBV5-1,CASSLGTGAADTQYF
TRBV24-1,CATSDLGTGWTQPQHF
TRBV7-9,CASSQGGLAGGPSNEQFF
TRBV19,CASSILGNTEAFF
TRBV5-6,CASTRGLFTDTQYF
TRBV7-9,CASSPSGGLGGYTF
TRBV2,CASSGGDREVNEQYF
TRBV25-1,CASSGTGGNSPLHF
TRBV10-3,CAIKLTGSNTEAFF
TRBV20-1,CSALSGDRGFGQFF
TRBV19,CASSGTGGDNQPQHF
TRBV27,CASSLGGQGLNQPQHF
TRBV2,CASVLETQYF
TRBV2,CAKRTGVGYEQYF
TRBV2,CASIQDRGNEAFF
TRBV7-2,CASSSAGEEKLFF
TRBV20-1,CSARYGDWSEHGYTF
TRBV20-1,CSARDIQGNEKLFF
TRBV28,CASSLAGPYNQPQHF
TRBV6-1,CASSKGLAGGPSYNEQFF
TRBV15,CATSSPAGGQETQYF
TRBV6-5,CASSSGNGYTF
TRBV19,CACGTGGTYEQYF
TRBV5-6,CASSLGTREMEQYF
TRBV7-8,CASSFAGTGENTIYF
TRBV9,CASSTAGGGLGIQYF
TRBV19,CASSVSPPDSPYEQYF
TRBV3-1,CASSRGGQNTEAFF
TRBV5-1,CASSLQGHRVNAEAFF
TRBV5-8,CASSSGQGGNQPQHF
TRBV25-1,CASSDGAPSPALDQPQHF
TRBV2,CASSEPRGLGNIQYF
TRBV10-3,CAISPGQGSPLAF
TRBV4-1,CASSPYLGRETQYF
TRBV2,CASSDRRLYQETQYF
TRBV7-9,CASSLGTSATYEQYF
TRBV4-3,CASSQDYYGYTF
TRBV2,CASSSIGTPEAFF
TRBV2,CASSIGLAANEKLFF
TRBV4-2,CASSQEGPATGELFF
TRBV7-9,CASSTADTQYF
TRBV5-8,CASSLDRGKNYGYTF
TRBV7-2,CASTLSGKYNYEQYF
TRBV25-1,CASSEASGFYQETQYF